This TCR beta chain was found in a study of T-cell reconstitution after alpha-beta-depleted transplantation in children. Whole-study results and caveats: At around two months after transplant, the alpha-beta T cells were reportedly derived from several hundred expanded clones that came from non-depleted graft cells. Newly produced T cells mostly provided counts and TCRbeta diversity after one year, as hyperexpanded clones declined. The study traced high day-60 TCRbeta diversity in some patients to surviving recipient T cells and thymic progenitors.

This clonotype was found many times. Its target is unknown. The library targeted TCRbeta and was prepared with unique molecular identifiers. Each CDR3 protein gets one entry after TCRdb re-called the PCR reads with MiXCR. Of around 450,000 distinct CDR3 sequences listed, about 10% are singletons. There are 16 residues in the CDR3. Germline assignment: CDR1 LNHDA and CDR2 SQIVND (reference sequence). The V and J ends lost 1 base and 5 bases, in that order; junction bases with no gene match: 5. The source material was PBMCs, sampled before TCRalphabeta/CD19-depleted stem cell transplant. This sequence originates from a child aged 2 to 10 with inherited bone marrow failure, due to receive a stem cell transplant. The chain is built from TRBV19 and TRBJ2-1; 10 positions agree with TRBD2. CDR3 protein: CASSIAPGLADNEQFF. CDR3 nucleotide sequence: TGTGCCAGTAGTATAGCCCCCGGACTAGCGGACAATGAGCAGTTCTTC.